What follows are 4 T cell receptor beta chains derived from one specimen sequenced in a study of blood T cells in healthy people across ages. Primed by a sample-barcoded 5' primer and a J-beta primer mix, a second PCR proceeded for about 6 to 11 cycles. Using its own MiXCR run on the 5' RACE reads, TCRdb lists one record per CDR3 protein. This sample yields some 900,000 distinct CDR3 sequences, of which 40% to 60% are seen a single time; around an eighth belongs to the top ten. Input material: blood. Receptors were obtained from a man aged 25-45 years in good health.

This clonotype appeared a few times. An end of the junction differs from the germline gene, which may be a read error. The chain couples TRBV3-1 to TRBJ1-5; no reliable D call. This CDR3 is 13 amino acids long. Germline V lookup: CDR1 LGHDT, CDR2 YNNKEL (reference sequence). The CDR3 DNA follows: TGCGCCAGCAGCCAAGATCTGCGTCAGCCCCAGCATTTT. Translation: CASSQDLRQPQHF.

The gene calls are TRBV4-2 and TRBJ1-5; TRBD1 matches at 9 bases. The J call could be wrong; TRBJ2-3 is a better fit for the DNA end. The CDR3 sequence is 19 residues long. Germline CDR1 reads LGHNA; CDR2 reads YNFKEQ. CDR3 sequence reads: CASSHRTGDRPYSNQPQYF. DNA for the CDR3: TGTGCCAGCAGCCATCGGACAGGGGATAGACCCTATAGCAATCAGCCCCAGTATTTT.

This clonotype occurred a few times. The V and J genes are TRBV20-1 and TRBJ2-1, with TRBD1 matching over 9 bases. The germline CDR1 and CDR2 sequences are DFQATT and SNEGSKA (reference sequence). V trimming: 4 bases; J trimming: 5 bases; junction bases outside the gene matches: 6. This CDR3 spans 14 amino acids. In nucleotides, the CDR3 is TGCAGTGCTAACAGGGGGCAAATGGACAATGAGCAGTTCTTC. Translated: CSANRGQMDNEQFF.

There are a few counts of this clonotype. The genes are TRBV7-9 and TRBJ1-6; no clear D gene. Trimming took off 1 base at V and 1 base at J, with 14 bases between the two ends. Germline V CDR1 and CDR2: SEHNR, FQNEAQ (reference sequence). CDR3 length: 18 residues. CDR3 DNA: TGTGCCAGCAGCTTAGGCCAGACCAGAGGGTCCTATAATTCACCCCTCCACTTT. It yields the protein CASSLGQTRGSYNSPLHF.